This T cell receptor (beta chain) was captured in a study of T cells in Graves' hyperthyroidism and ophthalmopathy. Amplified TCR beta CDR3 regions derived from RNA transcripts. RT-PCR in the first round (using the HTBI primer set) targeted the TCR CDR3. From the multiplex PCR reads, TCRdb called clonotypes with MiXCR, one entry per CDR3 protein. The sample lists some 510,000 distinct CDR3 sequences, more than 20% occurring once. Broader study findings: Among clonotypes expanded in thyroid above 0.001, most were also found in blood.

Comment on this clonotype: Its antigen is still unknown.

Patients counted as stable if ophthalmopathy did not develop within 18 months. The CDR3 is 16 residues long. CDR1 and CDR2 (germline): SGHAT, FQNNGV. V dropped 6 bases and J dropped 4; count of bases not matched to a gene: 10. The chain employs TRBV11-2 and TRBJ2-7, with TRBD1 identical over 12 bases. Material for sequencing was blood. This clonotype originated in a young man with Graves' hyperthyroidism. The CDR3: CASRVKPGQGAYEQYF. CDR3 DNA: TGTGCCAGCAGAGTGAAACCGGGACAGGGGGCGTACGAGCAGTACTTC.